This entry lists 3 T cell receptor beta chains sequenced from one sample in a study of Ad26.COV2.S vaccination and SARS-CoV-2 variants. The treatment was: some 20 received Ad26.COV2.S at low or high dose, single or two shots; a few received placebo; per-sample allocation not given. The samples date from day 63 after the first vaccine or placebo injection. The method was immunoSEQ multiplex PCR; TCRdb's version includes in-frame clones alone and lacks a portion of them. The profile shows a few hundred thousand clones, more than 75% of them singletons. Source: peripheral blood, taken in a trial of Ad26.COV2.S vaccine versus placebo. These receptors were collected from a person between 18 and 59 years old who received the Ad26.COV2.S COVID-19 vaccine or a placebo.

The rearrangement joins TRBV7-2 to TRBJ2-6; D possibly corresponds to TRBD1 (5 bases). Germline V gene lookup returns CDR1 SGHTA and CDR2 FQGNSA. Trimming removed 2 bases at V and 0 bases at J, with 14 bases between. CDR3 length: 18 residues. The CDR3 here is CASSLRQPNLSGANVLTF. The CDR3 DNA reads TGTGCCAGCAGCTTAAGACAGCCCAACCTCTCTGGGGCCAACGTCCTGACTTTC.

J is TRBJ1-6 and V is TRBV7-2; D is possibly TRBD1 (5 bases). The V gene lost 0 bases and the J gene lost 2 bases, with 14 bases spanning the gap. The CDR3 is made up of 18 amino acids. The germline gives CDR1 SGHTA, CDR2 FQGNSA. The CDR3 protein is CASSLANGAGTYNSPLHF. The CDR3 region has the DNA TGTGCCAGCAGCTTAGCGAATGGGGCAGGAACCTATAATTCACCCCTCCACTTT.

The V and J genes are TRBV4-1 and TRBJ2-7; TRBD2 matches 14 bases. This CDR3 comprises 16 residues. Losses at the gene ends were 1 base for V and 3 bases for J; bases not matched to a gene: 2. The germline V gene encodes CDR1 MGHRA and CDR2 YSYEKL. The DNA of the CDR3 is TGCGCCAGCAGCCAAGGACTAGCGGGGGGGATCTACGAGCAGTACTTC. Its translation: CASSQGLAGGIYEQYF.